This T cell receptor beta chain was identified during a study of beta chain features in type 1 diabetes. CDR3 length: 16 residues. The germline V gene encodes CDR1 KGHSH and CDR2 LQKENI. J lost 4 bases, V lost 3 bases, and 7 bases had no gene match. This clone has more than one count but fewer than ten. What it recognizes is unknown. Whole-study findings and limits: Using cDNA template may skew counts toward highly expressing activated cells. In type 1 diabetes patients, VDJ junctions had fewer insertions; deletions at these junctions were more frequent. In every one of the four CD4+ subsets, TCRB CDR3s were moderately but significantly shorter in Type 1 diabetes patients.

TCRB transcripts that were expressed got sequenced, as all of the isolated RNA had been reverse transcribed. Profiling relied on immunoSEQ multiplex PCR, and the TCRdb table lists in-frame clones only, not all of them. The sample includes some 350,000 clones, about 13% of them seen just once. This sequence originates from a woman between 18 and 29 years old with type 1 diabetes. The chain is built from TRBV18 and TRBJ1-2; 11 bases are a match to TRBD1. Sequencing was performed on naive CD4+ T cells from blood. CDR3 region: CASSPDRGQSGYGYTF. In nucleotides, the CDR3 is TGTGCCAGCTCACCGGACAGGGGGCAAAGCGGCTATGGCTACACCTTC. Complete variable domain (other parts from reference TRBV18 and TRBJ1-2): NAGVMQNPRHLVRRRGQEARLRCSPMKGHSHVYWYRQLPEEGLKFMVYLQKENIIDESGMPKERFSAEFPKEGPSILRIQQVVRGDSAAYFCASSPDRGQSGYGYTFGSGTRLTVV.